Below, 2 T cell receptor beta chains from the same sample are listed, as sequenced in a study of CD4+ T cells in melanoma. The method was immunoSEQ multiplex PCR; TCRdb's version includes in-frame clones alone and lacks a portion of them. This sample has about 50,000 clones; roughly 89% occur once, and the top ten carry about an eighth. The sequenced sample consisted of peripheral blood. These receptors originate from a human donor with melanoma.

This chain links TRBV7-9 with TRBJ1-2; 8 positions agree with TRBD1. Germline values: CDR1 SEHNR, CDR2 FQNEAQ (reference sequence). The junction had 2 bases not matched to a gene; V was cut back by 2 bases and J by 6 bases. The CDR3 runs to 13 residues. The CDR3 loop is CASSLTGGNGYTF. DNA of the CDR3: TGTGCCAGCAGCTTAACAGGGGGAAATGGCTACACCTTC.

The gene calls are TRBV7-6 and TRBJ2-2, with D hard to call. The CDR3 contains 13 residues. Per the germline V gene, CDR1 is SGHVS and CDR2 is FNYEAQ. The ends were cut back, 6 bases at V and 5 bases at J, with 10 bases in the middle. CDR3 bases: TGTGCCAGCAGACCCCAGGAAACCGGGGAGCTGTTTTTT. Its translation is CASRPQETGELFF.